The rows below give T cell receptor beta chains drawn from one sample of a study of shared clonotypes between healthy human individuals. Repertoires were generated with immunoSEQ multiplex PCR, while TCRdb's copy carries only in-frame clones and drops some. In the table there are about 590,000 clones, roughly 95% of which are singletons. Source material: naive CD8+ T cells sorted from blood. The receptors come from a woman aged 30 to 39 in good health. Both conserved end residues are part of each CDR3. A D gene is named only where the DNA matches it firmly. A clone size is listed for some rows: how often the clone was seen (once, few, many), or a class if it is expanded.

cdr3_aa	cdr3_nt	cdr3_length	j_call	d_call	v_call	clone_size
CASSPRGWDGNQPQHF	TGTGCCAGCAGTCCTCGGGGCTGGGACGGTAATCAGCCCCAGCATTTT	16	TRBJ1-5	NA	TRBV7-8	NA
CASGETYEQYF	TGTGCCAGCGGGGAAACCTACGAGCAGTACTTC	11	TRBJ2-7	NA	TRBV28	NA
CARTDPTMNTEAFF	TGTGCCAGGACAGATCCTACTATGAACACTGAAGCTTTCTTT	14	TRBJ1-1	NA	TRBV2	NA
CASSLSNRDRVLEQYF	TGCGCCAGCAGCTTGTCGAACCGGGACAGGGTTCTGGAGCAGTACTTC	16	TRBJ2-7	TRBD1	TRBV5-1	NA
CASGGQGRYGYTF	TGTGCCAGCGGGGGACAGGGAAGGTATGGCTACACCTTC	13	TRBJ1-2	TRBD1	TRBV7-6	NA
CASSSPGSGESYEQYF	TGTGCCAGCAGCTCCCCAGGGTCGGGCGAGTCCTACGAGCAGTACTTC	16	TRBJ2-7	NA	TRBV7-8	NA
CASSQVAVTGGPSGANVLTF	TGTGCCAGCAGCCAAGTTGCCGTTACAGGGGGCCCCTCTGGGGCCAACGTCCTGACTTTC	20	TRBJ2-6	TRBD1	TRBV4-2	NA
CASSQEAYEQYF	TGTGCCAGCAGTCAGGAGGCCTACGAGCAGTACTTC	12	TRBJ2-7	NA	TRBV28	NA
CASSNRKRVLQKQFF	TGTGCCAGCAGCAACCGGAAGCGGGTTCTCCAAAAGCAGTTCTTC	15	TRBJ2-1	NA	TRBV7-9	NA
CASSSGTGGLFGNTIYF	TGTGCCAGCAGCTCGGGGACAGGGGGGCTCTTTGGAAACACCATATATTTT	17	TRBJ1-3	TRBD1	TRBV5-6	once